This T cell receptor (beta chain) was retrieved from a study of blood T cell repertoires in COVID-19. For the study at large: Samples of COVID-19 (acute and convalescent) were obtained from the United States, Italy and Spain. In each case, the material was cDNA or gDNA derived from T cells, B-cell-depleted T cells, or PBMCs.

Germline V gene sequence: CDR1 SGHNT, CDR2 YENEEA. Trimming cost V 6 bases and J 3 bases, with 14 bases left between them. The CDR3 length is 14 residues. As originally analysed: It was from reference gene primer amplification that nucleated cell counts were estimated. The protocol was immunoSEQ multiplex PCR, while the TCRdb copy is restricted to in-frame clones and leaves out a portion. Clone size and the V and J calls come from that table; the DNA yielded D and trimming. The sample has 100,000 to 150,000 clones, about four fifths seen once. Patients of the Seattle cohort, enrolled during active infection, were followed longitudinally.

The sample taken for sequencing was peripheral blood. J is TRBJ1-1 and V is TRBV11-3; D is perhaps TRBD1 (6 bases). This TCR came from a man under 40 with COVID-19, enrolled during active disease. CDR3 sequence (DNA): TGTGCCAGCAGGGGGACAAGTTCGGACACTGAAGCTTTCTTT. Protein: CASRGTSSDTEAFF.